This TCR beta chain originates from a study of T cell clonality in common variable immunodeficiency. Profiled with immunoSEQ multiplex PCR; TCRdb holds only in-frame clones, not every one. This sample carries approximately 42,000 clones, none of them present only once. Overall study results and limits: CVID subjects showed higher TCRbeta clonality than healthy controls. Common variable immunodeficiency TCR beta sequences reportedly had fewer deletions and N-nucleotide insertions. Links between repertoire features and CVID complications were heterogeneity-limited.

Many counts were recorded for this clone. Its antigen remains unknown. The read terminates 3 residues before the CDR3 end, so the remaining end is supplied by the germline J gene. The length of the CDR3 is 17 residues. Germline V lookup: CDR1 LGHNA, CDR2 YNFKEQ. The V segment lost 0 bases and the J segment 5 bases; nucleotides outside the gene matches: 10. This TCR derives from a person aged 18 to 69 in good health. This rearrangement joins TRBV4-2 to TRBJ2-5, with TRBD2 identical over 9 bases. Sequencing used peripheral blood mononuclear cells. CDR3 DNA, as far as it was read: TGTGCCAGCAGCCAAGAGGGCGCGGAGCGGGAGGCGGAGACC. This translates into CASSQEGAEREAET. The entire CDR3 sequence reads CASSQEGAEREAETQYF.